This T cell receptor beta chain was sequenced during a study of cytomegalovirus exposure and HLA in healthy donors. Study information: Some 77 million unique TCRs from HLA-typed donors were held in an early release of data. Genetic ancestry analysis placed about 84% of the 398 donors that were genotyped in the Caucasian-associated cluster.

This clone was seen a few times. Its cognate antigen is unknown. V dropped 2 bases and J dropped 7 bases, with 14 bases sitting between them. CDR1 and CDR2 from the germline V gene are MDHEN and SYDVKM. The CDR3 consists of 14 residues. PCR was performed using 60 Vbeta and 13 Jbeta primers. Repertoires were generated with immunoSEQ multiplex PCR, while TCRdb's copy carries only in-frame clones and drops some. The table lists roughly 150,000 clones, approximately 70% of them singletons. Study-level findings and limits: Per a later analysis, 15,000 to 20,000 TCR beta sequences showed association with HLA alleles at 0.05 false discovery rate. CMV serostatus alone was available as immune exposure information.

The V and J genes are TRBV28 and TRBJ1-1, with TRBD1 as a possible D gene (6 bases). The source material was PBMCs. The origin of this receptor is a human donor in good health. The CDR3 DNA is TGTGCCAGCAGTTTACTACAGGGATCGGGTGAAGCTTTCTTT. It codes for CASSLLQGSGEAFF.